Listed below are T cell receptor beta chains from one sample, sequenced in a study of T cells expressing NK-cell markers. TCRdb processed the 5' RACE reads again and assigns one entry to each CDR3 protein, with no DNA. The sample has approximately 150,000 distinct CDR3 sequences, and its top ten clones hold roughly 20%. Sequenced material: blood T cells: a sorted CD56 or NKG2C T cell subset, CD4+ or CD8+ T cells, or bulk PBMC T cells (not recorded which). Receptors originate from a woman between 18 and 70 years old in good health. CDR3s include the opening cysteine and the closing phenylalanine or tryptophan. Fields, in order: J gene, V gene, CDR3 protein.

TRBJ2-5	TRBV2	CASGRDRGRETQYF
TRBJ2-7	TRBV7-8	CASSLEGQLGLWEQYF
TRBJ2-3	TRBV7-2	CASSLGAGGPNTQYF
TRBJ2-5	TRBV11-2	CASSPDREGTQYF
TRBJ2-1	TRBV12-3/TRBV12-4	CASKSGTSGYNEQFF
TRBJ2-2	TRBV7-4	CASSLGQGVYTGELFF
TRBJ1-4	TRBV12-3/TRBV12-4	CASSLGTGLKEKLFF
TRBJ2-5	TRBV3-1	CASSLRERRETQYF
TRBJ1-1	TRBV18	CASSPSNQGTEAFF
TRBJ1-3	TRBV20-1	CSARLGLQGNTIYF
TRBJ2-1	TRBV10-3	CATRGARGADEQFF
TRBJ2-7	TRBV5-1	CASSSILGLFYEQYF
TRBJ1-1	TRBV7-9	CASSLGQGVNEAFF
TRBJ2-3	TRBV20-1	CSALSGTTTDTQYF
TRBJ2-2	TRBV7-9	CASSPTREVGTGELFF
TRBJ1-5	TRBV3-1	CASSQLNRVLHF
TRBJ1-1	TRBV10-3	CAISAGQGIEAFF